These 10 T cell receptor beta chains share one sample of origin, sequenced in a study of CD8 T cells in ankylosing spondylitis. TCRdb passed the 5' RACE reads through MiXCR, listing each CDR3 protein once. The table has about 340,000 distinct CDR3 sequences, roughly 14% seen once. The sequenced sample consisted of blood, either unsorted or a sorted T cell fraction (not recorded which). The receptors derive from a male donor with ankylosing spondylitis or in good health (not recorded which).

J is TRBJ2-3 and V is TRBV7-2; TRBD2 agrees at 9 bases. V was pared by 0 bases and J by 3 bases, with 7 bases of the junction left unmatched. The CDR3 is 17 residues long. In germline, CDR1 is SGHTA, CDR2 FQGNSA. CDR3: CASSLARGGAGTDTQYF. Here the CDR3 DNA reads TGTGCCAGCAGCTTAGCACGCGGGGGGGCCGGTACAGATACGCAGTATTTT.

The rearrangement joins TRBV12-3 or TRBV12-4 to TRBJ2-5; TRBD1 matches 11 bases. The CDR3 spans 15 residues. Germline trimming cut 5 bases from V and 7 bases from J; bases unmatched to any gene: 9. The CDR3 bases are TGTGCCAGCAGTCCCGGGACAGGGGGGAGTTGGACCCAGTACTTC. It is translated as CASSPGTGGSWTQYF.

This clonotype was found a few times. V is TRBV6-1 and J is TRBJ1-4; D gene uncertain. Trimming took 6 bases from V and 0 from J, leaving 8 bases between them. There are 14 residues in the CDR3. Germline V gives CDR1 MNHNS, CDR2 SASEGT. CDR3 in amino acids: CASRNRATNEKLFF. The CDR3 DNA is TGTGCCAGCAGGAACAGAGCAACTAATGAAAAACTGTTTTTT.

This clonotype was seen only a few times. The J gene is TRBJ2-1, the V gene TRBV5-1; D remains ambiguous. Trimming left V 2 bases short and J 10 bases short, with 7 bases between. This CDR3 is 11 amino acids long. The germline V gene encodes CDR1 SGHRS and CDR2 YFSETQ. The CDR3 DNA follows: TGCGCCAGCAGCTTTCTCCGCGAGCAGTTCTTC. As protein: CASSFLREQFF.

CDR3 in amino acids: CASSPPDKENIQYF. DNA of the CDR3: TGTGCCAGCAGCCCACCGGACAAGGAAAACATTCAGTACTTC. This chain links TRBV5-4 with TRBJ2-4; TRBD1 is a possible D gene (5 bases). Trimming stripped 4 bases from V and 5 bases from J, with 13 bases between. The CDR3 is 14 amino acids. The germline V gene encodes CDR1 SGHNT and CDR2 YYREEE (reference sequence). Full variable domain (rest looked up from reference TRBV5-4 and TRBJ2-4): ETGVTQSPTHLIKTRGQQVTLRCSSQSGHNTVSWYQQALGQGPQFIFQYYREEENGRGNFPPRFSGLQFPNYSSELNVNALELDDSALYLCASSPPDKENIQYFGAGTRLSVL.

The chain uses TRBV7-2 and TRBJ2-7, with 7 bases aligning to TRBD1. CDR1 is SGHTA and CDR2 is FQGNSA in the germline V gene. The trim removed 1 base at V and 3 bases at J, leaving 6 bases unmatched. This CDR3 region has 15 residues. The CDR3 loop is CASSLGGTVYYEQYF. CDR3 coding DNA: TGTGCCAGCAGCTTAGGAGGGACAGTTTACTACGAGCAGTACTTC.

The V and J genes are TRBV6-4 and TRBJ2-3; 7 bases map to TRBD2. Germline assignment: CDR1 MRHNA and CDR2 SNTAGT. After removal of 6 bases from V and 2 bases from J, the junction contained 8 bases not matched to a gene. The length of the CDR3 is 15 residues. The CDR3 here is CASSFKAGYTDTQYF. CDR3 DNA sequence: TGTGCCAGCAGCTTTAAAGCGGGATACACAGATACGCAGTATTTT.

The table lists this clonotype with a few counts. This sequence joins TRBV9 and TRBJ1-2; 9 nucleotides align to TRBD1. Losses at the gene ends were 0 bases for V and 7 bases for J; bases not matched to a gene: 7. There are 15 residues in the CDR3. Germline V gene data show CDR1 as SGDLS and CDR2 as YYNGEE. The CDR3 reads CASSVGTGVLGGYTF. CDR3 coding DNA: TGTGCCAGCAGCGTAGGGACAGGGGTCCTTGGTGGCTACACCTTC.

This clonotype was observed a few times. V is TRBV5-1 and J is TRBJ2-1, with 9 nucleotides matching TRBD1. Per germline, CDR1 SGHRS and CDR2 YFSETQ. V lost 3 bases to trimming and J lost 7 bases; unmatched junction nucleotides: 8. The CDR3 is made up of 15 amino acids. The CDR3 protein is CASSSQGADLNEQFF. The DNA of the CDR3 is TGCGCCAGCAGCTCACAGGGGGCGGATTTAAATGAGCAGTTCTTC.

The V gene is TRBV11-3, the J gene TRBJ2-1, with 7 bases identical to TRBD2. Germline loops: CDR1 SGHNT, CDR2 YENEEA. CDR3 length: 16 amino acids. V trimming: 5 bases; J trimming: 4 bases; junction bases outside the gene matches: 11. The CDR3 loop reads CASSPYGAGDYNEQFF. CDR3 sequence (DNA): TGTGCCAGCAGCCCGTACGGGGCGGGGGATTACAATGAGCAGTTCTTC.